These 20 T cell receptor beta chains were sequenced from one sample in a study of blood T cell repertoires in COVID-19. The assay was immunoSEQ multiplex PCR, and TCRdb's table has in-frame clones only and misses some. The profile shows about 420,000 clones, about 87% of them singletons. Sample: peripheral blood. These receptors were collected from a man aged 18-30 years with COVID-19, enrolled during active disease.

The chain combines TRBV19 with TRBJ1-4; D not resolved. Trimming removed 5 bases at V and 4 bases at J, with 8 bases between. The CDR3 covers 13 residues. CDR1 and CDR2 from the germline V gene are LNHDA and SQIVND (reference sequence). In nucleotides, the CDR3 is TGTGCCAGTAGTTCCGGGGTTAATGAAAAACTGTTTTTT. This translates into CASSSGVNEKLFF. Based on the CDR3 plus reference TRBV19 and TRBJ1-4, the full variable domain is DGGITQSPKYLFRKEGQNVTLSCEQNLNHDAMYWYRQDPGQGLRLIYYSQIVNDFQKGDIAEGYSVSREKKESFPLTVTSAQKNPTAFYLCASSSGVNEKLFFGSGTQLSVL.

The chain combines TRBV2 with TRBJ2-7, with a tentative D call TRBD1 (5 bases). V lost 5 bases, J lost 0 bases, and 11 bases lay in between. The CDR3 contains 14 residues. Germline CDR1 reads SNHLY; CDR2 reads FYNNEI. The CDR3 is CASSYRKSSYEQYF. DNA for the CDR3: TGTGCCAGCAGTTACAGGAAGAGCTCCTACGAGCAGTACTTC.

This chain uses TRBV5-8 with TRBJ2-5, with a weak D call TRBD1 (6 bases). Germline assignment: CDR1 SGHTS and CDR2 YDEGEE. Trimming shortened V by 3 bases and J by 5 bases, and 14 bases separated the two germline ends. The CDR3 consists of 14 residues. CDR3 in amino acids: CASSSSGARETQYF. The CDR3 DNA follows: TGTGCCAGCAGCTCTTCAGGGGCCCGGGAGACCCAGTACTTC.

The chain employs TRBV7-9 and TRBJ1-2; D gene uncertain. This CDR3 contains 14 residues. Germline V gene sequence: CDR1 SEHNR, CDR2 FQNEAQ (reference sequence). Trimming removed 4 bases at V and 0 bases at J, with 9 bases between. CDR3 coding DNA: TGTGCCAGCAGCTGGCCGGGAGCTAACTATGGCTACACCTTC. This encodes CASSWPGANYGYTF.

This rearrangement joins TRBV14 to TRBJ1-1; possible D gene TRBD1, 6 bases. The germline V and J ends were trimmed by 2 bases and 2 bases, with 12 bases remaining between them. The germline V gene has CDR1 SGHDN and CDR2 FVKESK. The CDR3 is 15 amino acids. The CDR3 here is CASSQLTGQNTEAFF. Written as DNA, the CDR3 is TGTGCCAGCAGCCAACTTACAGGGCAAAACACTGAAGCTTTCTTT.

The genes are TRBV7-9 and TRBJ2-7; 9 bases are shared with TRBD2. This CDR3 comprises 15 residues. Trimming at V came to 5 bases and at J to 6 bases, leaving 11 bases not matched to a gene. CDR1 and CDR2 from the germline V gene are SEHNR and FQNEAQ (reference sequence). CDR3 nucleotide sequence: TGTGCCAGCAGCCCGCCTGGCGGGGGGGCTGGCGAGCAGTACTTC. Translating it yields CASSPPGGGAGEQYF.

The chain is built from TRBV7-9 and TRBJ2-3; D possibly corresponds to TRBD1 (5 bases). Looked up from germline, CDR1 is SEHNR and CDR2 is FQNEAQ (reference sequence). V lost 0 bases to trimming and J lost 4 bases, with 11 bases between them. This CDR3 has 15 residues. CDR3 DNA: TGTGCCAGCAGCTTAGCCAGGGTCAGCTCAGATACGCAGTATTTT. It specifies CASSLARVSSDTQYF.

This clone was picked up one time. This chain uses TRBV7-8 with TRBJ2-4; TRBD2 might be the D (6 bases). Germline V gene sequence: CDR1 SGHVS, CDR2 FQNEAQ. Trimming pared 5 bases from V and 5 bases from J, leaving 16 bases between. CDR3 length: 15 amino acids. This chain's CDR3 is CASSIDRERQNIQYF. The CDR3 bases are TGTGCCAGCAGCATCGACCGGGAGCGACAAAACATTCAGTACTTC.

The chain uses TRBV28 and TRBJ2-5; D unclear. Trimming shortened V by 1 base and J by 1 base, and 7 bases separated the two germline ends. The germline gives CDR1 MDHEN, CDR2 SYDVKM. The CDR3 is 14 amino acids. The CDR3 loop is CASSLYPSQETQYF. CDR3 in DNA: TGTGCCAGCAGTTTATATCCTAGCCAAGAGACCCAGTACTTC. The full variable domain, with the rest looked up from reference TRBV28 and TRBJ2-5, is DVKVTQSSRYLVKRTGEKVFLECVQDMDHENMFWYRQDPGLGLRLIYFSYDVKMKEKGDIPEGYSVSREKKERFSLILESASTNQTSMYLCASSLYPSQETQYFGPGTRLLVL.

The chain couples TRBV2 to TRBJ2-1; no clear D. V was shortened by 2 bases and J by 5 bases, with 10 bases between the two germline ends. The CDR3 is made up of 14 amino acids. Per the germline V gene, CDR1 is SNHLY and CDR2 is FYNNEI. The CDR3, as DNA: TGTGCCAGCAGTGAAATCGGTCCCAACAATGAGCAGTTCTTC. It encodes CASSEIGPNNEQFF.

The chain combines TRBV6-5 with TRBJ2-1; TRBD1 might be the D (5 bases). The CDR3 contains 11 residues. The germline V gene has CDR1 MNHEY and CDR2 SVGAGI. Deletions cut 6 bases from V and 5 bases from J, with 5 bases between. CDR3 DNA sequence: TGTGCCAGCAGGGACAACAATGAGCAGTTCTTC. It translates to CASRDNNEQFF.

This rearrangement joins TRBV5-1 to TRBJ2-7; D is possibly TRBD1 (6 bases). There are 13 residues in the CDR3. The V end lost 4 bases, the J end lost 2 bases, and 10 bases lay between the germline ends. Germline V CDR1 and CDR2: SGHRS, YFSETQ. The CDR3 DNA reads as TGCGCCAGCAGCCCGGACAGCCCCTACGAGCAGTACTTC. This gives the protein CASSPDSPYEQYF.

The genes are TRBV11-2 and TRBJ2-7, with a tentative D call TRBD1 (5 bases). The CDR3 sequence is 14 residues long. Trimming stripped 1 base from V and 1 base from J, with 8 bases between. The germline CDR1 and CDR2 sequences are SGHAT and FQNNGV. DNA of the CDR3: TGTGCCAGCAGCTTAGTCCAGGGTTCCTACGAGCAGTACTTC. This encodes CASSLVQGSYEQYF.

The CDR3 region has the DNA TGTGCCAGCAGCCAAGAACGAGCTGAGCAGTTCTTC. Encoded protein: CASSQERAEQFF. The J gene is TRBJ2-1, the V gene TRBV4-2; no definite D call. Germline CDR1 and CDR2: LGHNA and YNFKEQ. CDR3 length equals 12 residues. The germline V and J ends were trimmed by 0 bases and 9 bases, with 6 bases remaining between them.

The CDR3 reads CASTRVGYDQPQHF. CDR3 sequence (DNA): TGTGCCAGTACGCGGGTGGGGTATGATCAGCCCCAGCATTTT. The chain combines TRBV19 with TRBJ1-5; D gene unclear. The germline V gene has CDR1 LNHDA and CDR2 SQIVND (reference sequence). Trimming took off 7 bases at V and 5 bases at J, with 15 bases between the two ends. The CDR3 contains 14 residues.

The genes are TRBV19 and TRBJ2-7; D is possibly TRBD2 (5 bases). The CDR3 runs 16 residues. The V end lost 1 base, the J end lost 2 bases, and 15 bases lay between the germline ends. CDR1 and CDR2 (germline): LNHDA, SQIVND (reference sequence). The CDR3 here is CASSIALGGPTYEQYF. In DNA form, the CDR3 reads TGTGCCAGTAGTATAGCGCTAGGCGGGCCTACCTACGAGCAGTACTTC.

J is TRBJ2-2 and V is TRBV7-3; D uncertain. Germline lookup yields CDR1 SGHTA and CDR2 FQGTGA. V was pared by 3 bases and J by 5 bases, with 4 bases between. This CDR3 has 12 residues. The CDR3 loop is CASSFRTGELFF. For the CDR3, the DNA is TGTGCCAGCAGCTTTAGAACCGGGGAGCTGTTTTTT.

The chain links TRBV15 to TRBJ1-5, with TRBD1 identical over 9 bases. The ends lost 1 base at V and 7 bases at J; junction bases unmatched: 11. In germline, CDR1 is LNHNV, CDR2 YYDKDF (reference sequence). The CDR3 loop spans 17 amino acids. The CDR3 DNA reads TGTGCCACCAGCAGAGGACATAGGACAGGGGATTCCCAGCCCCAGCATTTT. Its translation: CATSRGHRTGDSQPQHF.

This chain links TRBV12-3 or TRBV12-4 with TRBJ2-7, with TRBD2 matching over 8 bases. The length of the CDR3 is 13 residues. J gave up 9 bases and V 6 bases, and 10 bases lay outside the gene matches. The CDR3 is CASRTSGIVGQYF. The CDR3 DNA sequence: TGTGCCAGCAGAACTAGCGGAATCGTGGGGCAGTACTTC.

Details on this clone: The sample contains more than one DNA sequence encoding this CDR3. The rearrangement uses TRBV5-1 and TRBJ2-7; weak D call: TRBD2 (5 bases). Trimming pared 0 bases from V and 5 bases from J, leaving 6 bases between. The CDR3 spans 12 residues. From germline, CDR1 is SGHRS and CDR2 YFSETQ. DNA for the CDR3: TGCGCCAGCAGCTTGGCCGGGAACGAGCAGTACTTC. Encoded protein: CASSLAGNEQYF.